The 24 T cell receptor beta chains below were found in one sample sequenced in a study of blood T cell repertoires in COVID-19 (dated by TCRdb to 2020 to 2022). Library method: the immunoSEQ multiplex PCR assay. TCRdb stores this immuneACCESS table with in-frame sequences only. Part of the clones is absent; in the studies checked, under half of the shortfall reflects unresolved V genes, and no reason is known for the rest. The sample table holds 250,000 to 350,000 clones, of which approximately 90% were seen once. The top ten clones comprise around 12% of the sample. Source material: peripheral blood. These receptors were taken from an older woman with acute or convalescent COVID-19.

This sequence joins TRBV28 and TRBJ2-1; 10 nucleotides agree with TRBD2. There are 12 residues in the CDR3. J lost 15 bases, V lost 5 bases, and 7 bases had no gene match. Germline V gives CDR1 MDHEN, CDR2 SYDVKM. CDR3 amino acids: CASSPLAGASFF. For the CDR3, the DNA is TGTGCCAGCAGTCCCCTAGCGGGAGCTTCGTTCTTC.

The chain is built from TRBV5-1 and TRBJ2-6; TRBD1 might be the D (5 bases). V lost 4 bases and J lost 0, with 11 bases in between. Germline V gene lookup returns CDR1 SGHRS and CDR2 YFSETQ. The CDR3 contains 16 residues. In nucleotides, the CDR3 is TGCGCCAGCAGCCCAACAGGTAGCTCTGGGGCCAACGTCCTGACTTTC. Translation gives CASSPTGSSGANVLTF.

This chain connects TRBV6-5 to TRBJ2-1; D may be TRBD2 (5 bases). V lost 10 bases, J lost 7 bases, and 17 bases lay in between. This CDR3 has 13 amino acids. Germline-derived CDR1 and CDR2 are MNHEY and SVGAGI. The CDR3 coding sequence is TGTGCCACCGCCGGACTGGGCGGTAATGAGCAGTTCTTC. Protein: CATAGLGGNEQFF.

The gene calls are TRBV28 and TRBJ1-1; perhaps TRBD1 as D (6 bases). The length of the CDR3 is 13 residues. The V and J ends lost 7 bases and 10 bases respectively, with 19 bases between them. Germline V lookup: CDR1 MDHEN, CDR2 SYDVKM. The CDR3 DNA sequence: TGTGCCAGCACCCCCTTTGGACAGCCGGGAGCTTTCTTT. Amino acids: CASTPFGQPGAFF.

DNA for the CDR3: TGTGCCACCAGCAGAGATGTAAGAAGTGTAGGGGTTCCCGGGGAGCTGTTTTTT. Translation: CATSRDVRSVGVPGELFF. The rearrangement joins TRBV15 to TRBJ2-2, with a possible D match to TRBD1 (5 bases). The CDR3 contains 18 residues. V gave up 0 bases and J gave up 6 bases, with 20 bases separating them. Germline-derived CDR1 and CDR2 are LNHNV and YYDKDF (reference sequence).

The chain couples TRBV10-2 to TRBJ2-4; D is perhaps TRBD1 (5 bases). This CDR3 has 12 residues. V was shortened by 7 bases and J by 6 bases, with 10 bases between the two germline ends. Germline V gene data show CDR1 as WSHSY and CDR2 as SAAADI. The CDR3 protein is CASTDSLNIQYF. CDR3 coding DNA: TGCGCCAGCACCGACAGCCTAAACATTCAGTACTTC.

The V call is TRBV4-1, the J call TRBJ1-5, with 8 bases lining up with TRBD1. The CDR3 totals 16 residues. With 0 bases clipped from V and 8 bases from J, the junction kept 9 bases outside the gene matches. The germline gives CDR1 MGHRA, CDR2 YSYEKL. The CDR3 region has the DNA TGCGCCAGCAGCCAAGATGTGGGACAGGTAGGAAAGCCCCAGCATTTT. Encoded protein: CASSQDVGQVGKPQHF.

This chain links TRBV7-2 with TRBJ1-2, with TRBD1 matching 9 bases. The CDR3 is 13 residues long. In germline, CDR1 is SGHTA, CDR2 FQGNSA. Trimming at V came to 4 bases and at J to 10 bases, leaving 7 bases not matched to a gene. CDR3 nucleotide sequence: TGTGCCAGCAGCTCGAACACAGGGGGCCACTACACCTTC. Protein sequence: CASSSNTGGHYTF.

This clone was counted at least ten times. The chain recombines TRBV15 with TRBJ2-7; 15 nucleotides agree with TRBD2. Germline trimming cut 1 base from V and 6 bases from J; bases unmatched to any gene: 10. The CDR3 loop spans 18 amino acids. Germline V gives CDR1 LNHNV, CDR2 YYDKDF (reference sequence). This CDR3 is CATSRVPGLAGGASEQYF. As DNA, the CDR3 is TGTGCCACCAGCAGAGTTCCGGGACTAGCGGGAGGAGCGTCCGAGCAGTACTTC.

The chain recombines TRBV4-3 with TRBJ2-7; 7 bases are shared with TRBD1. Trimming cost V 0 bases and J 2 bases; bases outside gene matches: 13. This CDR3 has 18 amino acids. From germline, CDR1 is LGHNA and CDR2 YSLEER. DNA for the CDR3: TGCGCCAGCAGCCAAGAACCTGCCACTTGGCAGGGGGCCTACGAGCAGTACTTC. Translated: CASSQEPATWQGAYEQYF.

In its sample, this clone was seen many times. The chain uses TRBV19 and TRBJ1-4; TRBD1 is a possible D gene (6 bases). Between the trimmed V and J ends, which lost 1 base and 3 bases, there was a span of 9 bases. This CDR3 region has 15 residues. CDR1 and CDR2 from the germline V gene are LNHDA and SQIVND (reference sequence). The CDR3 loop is CASSIGNRANEKLFF. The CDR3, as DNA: TGTGCCAGTAGTATAGGGAACAGGGCTAATGAAAAACTGTTTTTT. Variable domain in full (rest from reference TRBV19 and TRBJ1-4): DGGITQSPKYLFRKEGQNVTLSCEQNLNHDAMYWYRQDPGQGLRLIYYSQIVNDFQKGDIAEGYSVSREKKESFPLTVTSAQKNPTAFYLCASSIGNRANEKLFFGSGTQLSVL.

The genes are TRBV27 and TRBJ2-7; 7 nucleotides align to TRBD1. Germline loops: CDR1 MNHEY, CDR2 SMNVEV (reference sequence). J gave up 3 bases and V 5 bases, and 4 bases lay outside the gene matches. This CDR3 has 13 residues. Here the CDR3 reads CASSPGQLYEQYF. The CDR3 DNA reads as TGTGCCAGCAGTCCGGGACAGCTCTACGAGCAGTACTTC.

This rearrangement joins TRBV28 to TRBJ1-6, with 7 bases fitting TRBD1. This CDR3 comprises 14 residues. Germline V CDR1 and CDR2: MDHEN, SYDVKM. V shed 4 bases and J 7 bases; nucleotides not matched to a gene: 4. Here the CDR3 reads CASSSGTANSPLHF. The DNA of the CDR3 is TGTGCCAGCAGTTCCGGGACAGCCAATTCACCCCTCCACTTT. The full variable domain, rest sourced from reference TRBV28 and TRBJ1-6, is DVKVTQSSRYLVKRTGEKVFLECVQDMDHENMFWYRQDPGLGLRLIYFSYDVKMKEKGDIPEGYSVSREKKERFSLILESASTNQTSMYLCASSSGTANSPLHFGNGTRLTVT.

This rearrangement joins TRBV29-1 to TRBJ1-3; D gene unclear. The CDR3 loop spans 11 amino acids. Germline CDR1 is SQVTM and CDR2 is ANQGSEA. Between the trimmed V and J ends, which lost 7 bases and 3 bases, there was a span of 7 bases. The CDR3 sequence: CSASRGNTIYF. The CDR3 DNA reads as TGCAGCGCCTCGCGTGGAAACACCATATATTTT. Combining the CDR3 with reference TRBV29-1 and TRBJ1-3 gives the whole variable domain SAVISQKPSRDICQRGTSLTIQCQVDSQVTMMFWYRQQPGQSLTLIATANQGSEATYESGFVIDKFPISRPNLTFSTLTVSNMSPEDSSIYLCSASRGNTIYFGEGSWLTVV.

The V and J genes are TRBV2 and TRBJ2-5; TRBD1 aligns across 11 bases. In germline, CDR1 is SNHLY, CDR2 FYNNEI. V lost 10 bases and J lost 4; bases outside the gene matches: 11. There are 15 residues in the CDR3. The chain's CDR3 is CANTYGTGGRETQYF. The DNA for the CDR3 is TGTGCCAACACGTACGGGACAGGGGGAAGAGAGACCCAGTACTTC.

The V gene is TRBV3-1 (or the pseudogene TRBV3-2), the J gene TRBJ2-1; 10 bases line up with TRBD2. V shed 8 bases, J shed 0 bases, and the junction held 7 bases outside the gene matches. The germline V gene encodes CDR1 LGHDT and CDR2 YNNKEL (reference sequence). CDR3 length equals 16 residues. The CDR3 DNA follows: TGTGCCAGCCAGCCAGCGGGGGGGCCCTCCTACAATGAGCAGTTCTTC. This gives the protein CASQPAGGPSYNEQFF.

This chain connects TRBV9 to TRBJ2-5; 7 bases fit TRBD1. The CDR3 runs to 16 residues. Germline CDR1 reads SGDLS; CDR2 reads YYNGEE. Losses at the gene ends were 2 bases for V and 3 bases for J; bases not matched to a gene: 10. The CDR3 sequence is CASSVQRDRGEETQYF. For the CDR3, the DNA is TGTGCCAGCAGCGTCCAGAGGGACAGAGGGGAAGAGACCCAGTACTTC. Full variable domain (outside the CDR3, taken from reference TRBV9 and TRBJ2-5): DSGVTQTPKHLITATGQRVTLRCSPRSGDLSVYWYQQSLDQGLQFLIQYYNGEERAKGNILERFSAQQFPDLHSELNLSSLELGDSALYFCASSVQRDRGEETQYFGPGTRLLVL.

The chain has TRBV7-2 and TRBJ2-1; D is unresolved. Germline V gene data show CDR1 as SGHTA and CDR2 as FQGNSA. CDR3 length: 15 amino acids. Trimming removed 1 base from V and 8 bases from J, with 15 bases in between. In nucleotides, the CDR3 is TGTGCCAGCAGCTTAGGCCCCACCCGTTCGGATGAGCAGTTCTTC. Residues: CASSLGPTRSDEQFF.

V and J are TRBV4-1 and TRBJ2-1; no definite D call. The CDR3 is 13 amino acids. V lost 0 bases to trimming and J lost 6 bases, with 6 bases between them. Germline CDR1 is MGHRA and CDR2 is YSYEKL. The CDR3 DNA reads TGCGCCAGCAGCCAAGAAAACGGCAATGAGCAGTTCTTC. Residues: CASSQENGNEQFF.

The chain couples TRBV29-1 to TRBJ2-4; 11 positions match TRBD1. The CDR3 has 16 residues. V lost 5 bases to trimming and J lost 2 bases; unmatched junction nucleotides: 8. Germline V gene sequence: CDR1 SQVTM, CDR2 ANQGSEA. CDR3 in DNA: TGCAGCGTTAAAGGGACAGGGGGTTTTTCCAAAAACATTCAGTACTTC. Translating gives CSVKGTGGFSKNIQYF. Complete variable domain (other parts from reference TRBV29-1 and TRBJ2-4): SAVISQKPSRDICQRGTSLTIQCQVDSQVTMMFWYRQQPGQSLTLIATANQGSEATYESGFVIDKFPISRPNLTFSTLTVSNMSPEDSSIYLCSVKGTGGFSKNIQYFGAGTRLSVL.

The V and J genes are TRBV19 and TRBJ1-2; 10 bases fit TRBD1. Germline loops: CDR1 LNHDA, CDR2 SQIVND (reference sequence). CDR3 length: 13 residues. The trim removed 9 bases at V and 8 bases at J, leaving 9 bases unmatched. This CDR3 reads CASRDRGQWGYTF. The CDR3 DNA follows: TGTGCCAGCCGGGACAGGGGTCAGTGGGGCTACACCTTC.

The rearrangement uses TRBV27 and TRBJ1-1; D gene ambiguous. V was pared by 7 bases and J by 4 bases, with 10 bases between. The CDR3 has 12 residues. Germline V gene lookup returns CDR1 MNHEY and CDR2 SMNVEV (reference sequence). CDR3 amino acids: CASTGLGTEAFF. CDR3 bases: TGTGCCAGCACCGGACTGGGCACTGAAGCTTTCTTT.

The CDR3 DNA follows: TGTGCCAGCAGCCAAGTAGCTCAGCTCCACGAGCAGTACTTC. It specifies CASSQVAQLHEQYF. The chain uses TRBV3-1 (or the pseudogene TRBV3-2) and TRBJ2-7, with no clear D. Looked up from germline, CDR1 is LGHDT and CDR2 is YNNKEL (reference sequence). V was trimmed by 1 base and J by 5 bases, leaving 12 bases between them. CDR3 size: 14 residues.

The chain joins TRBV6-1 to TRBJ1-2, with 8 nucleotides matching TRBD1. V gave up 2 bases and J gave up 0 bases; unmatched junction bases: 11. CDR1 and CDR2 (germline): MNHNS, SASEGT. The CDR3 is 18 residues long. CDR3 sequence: CASSEFRGQERSNYGYTF. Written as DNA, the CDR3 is TGTGCCAGCAGTGAATTTAGGGGACAGGAGCGCTCTAACTATGGCTACACCTTC.